The sequence of this T cell receptor (beta chain) was determined in a study of Ad26.COV2.S vaccination and SARS-CoV-2 variants. Findings and limits, study-wide: Individuals receiving vaccine had higher spike-specific TCR breadth than placebo recipients did. It was found that vaccine and placebo recipients had similar non-spike TCR breadth. Measurements of TCR breadth and depth may have given underestimates of the total T cell responses. Reportedly, spike-specific CD8+ and CD4+ T cell responses achieved substantial breadth once vaccination had taken place.

The V and J ends lost 1 base and 1 base respectively, with 8 bases between them. Germline-derived CDR1 and CDR2 are SGHKS and YYEKEE (reference sequence). This CDR3 region has 14 residues. Produced via immunoSEQ multiplex PCR; TCRdb's table is partial and in-frame only. The profile shows about 350,000 clones, about 90% of them singletons. Concerning this clone: Its antigen is unidentified.

The V gene is TRBV5-5, the J gene TRBJ1-2; no reliable D call. The clonotype was recovered from a human donor who had recovered from COVID-19. The sample here was peripheral blood, taken after recovery from COVID-19. This chain's CDR3 is CASSLLGVNYGYTF. CDR3 nucleotides: TGTGCCAGCAGCTTGCTCGGTGTTAACTATGGCTACACCTTC.